This TCR beta chain was identified in a study of control samples from healthy donors and cancer patients. Some clones are missing from TCRdb's copy, which holds only in-frame ones; the method was immunoSEQ multiplex PCR. The sample consists of some 71,000 clones, roughly 90% of them appearing once. Germline CDR1 is MNHEY and CDR2 is SVGAGI. Trimming shortened V by 7 bases and J by 0 bases, and 9 bases separated the two germline ends. The CDR3 has 14 residues. The TCR comes from a man between 60 and 75 years old with lung cancer. Sequencing used PBMCs. The genes are TRBV6-5 and TRBJ1-4; D uncertain. The CDR3 nucleotides are TGTGCCAGCACAGTCCTGTCAACTAATGAAAAACTGTTTTTT. Encoded protein: CASTVLSTNEKLFF.